Included here is one T cell receptor beta chain sequence, with context. Its specificity is unknown. Germline V CDR1 and CDR2: SEHNR, FQNEAQ (reference sequence). The V end was cut by 7 bases, the J end by 0 bases, with 23 bases between. CDR3 length equals 18 residues. These data originate in a study of T cell repertoires in cytomegalovirus infection. The overall study: Matching HLA type and CMV infection were both indicated by public TCR beta signatures.

Study observations and caveats: Frequencies of public TCR beta families were cumulated, and this identified carriers of CMV plus the relevant HLA. HLA-C-restricted CMV clonotypes gave the most frequent clonotype in two of eight donors.

From the reads, TCRdb called clonotypes with MiXCR, one entry per CDR3 protein. This repertoire shows 300,000 or so distinct CDR3 sequences, approximately 8.9% found once; its top ten account for less than 3%. The sequenced material came from PBMCs. The rearrangement uses TRBV7-9 and TRBJ2-3; D perhaps matches TRBD2 (7 bases). This clonotype originated in a human donor in good health (CMV status not recorded). Some clones in this sample may be carry-over from other donors' samples. The CDR3 protein is CASTLSGGGLISTDTQYF. CDR3 nucleotides: TGTGCCAGCACCCTGAGCGGCGGGGGCTTGATTAGCACAGATACGCAGTATTTT. The entire variable domain, with the rest obtained from reference TRBV7-9 and TRBJ2-3, is as follows: DTGVSQNPRHKITKRGQNVTFRCDPISEHNRLYWYRQTLGQGPEFLTYFQNEAQLEKSRLLSDRFSAERPKGSFSTLEIQRTEQGDSAMYLCASTLSGGGLISTDTQYFGPGTRLTVL.